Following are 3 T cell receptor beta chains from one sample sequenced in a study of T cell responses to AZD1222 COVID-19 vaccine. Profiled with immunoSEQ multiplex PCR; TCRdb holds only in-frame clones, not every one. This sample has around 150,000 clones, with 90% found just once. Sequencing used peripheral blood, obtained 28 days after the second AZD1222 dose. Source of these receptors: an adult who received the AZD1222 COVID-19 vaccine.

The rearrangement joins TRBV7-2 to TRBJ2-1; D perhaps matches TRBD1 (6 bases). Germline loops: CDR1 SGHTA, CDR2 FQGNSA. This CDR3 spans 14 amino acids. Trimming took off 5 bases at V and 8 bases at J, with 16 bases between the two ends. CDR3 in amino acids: CASSPNQGPDEQFF. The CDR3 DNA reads TGTGCCAGCAGCCCCAATCAGGGGCCGGATGAGCAGTTCTTC.

CDR3 sequence (DNA): TGTGCCAGCAGTTCCATTACAGGGTTTGGAAACACCATATATTTT. Amino acids: CASSSITGFGNTIYF. The chain employs TRBV6-5 and TRBJ1-3, with a tentative D call TRBD1 (6 bases). Looked up from germline, CDR1 is MNHEY and CDR2 is SVGAGI. Trimming removed 4 bases from V and 3 bases from J, with 13 bases in between. The CDR3 contains 15 residues.

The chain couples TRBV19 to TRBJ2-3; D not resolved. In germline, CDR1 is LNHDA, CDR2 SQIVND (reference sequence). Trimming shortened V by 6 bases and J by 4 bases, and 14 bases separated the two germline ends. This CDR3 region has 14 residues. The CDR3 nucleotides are TGTGCCAGTAGCGCAACCGGGCCCCCAGATACGCAGTATTTT. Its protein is CASSATGPPDTQYF. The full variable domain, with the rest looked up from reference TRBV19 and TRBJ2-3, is DGGITQSPKYLFRKEGQNVTLSCEQNLNHDAMYWYRQDPGQGLRLIYYSQIVNDFQKGDIAEGYSVSREKKESFPLTVTSAQKNPTAFYLCASSATGPPDTQYFGPGTRLTVL.